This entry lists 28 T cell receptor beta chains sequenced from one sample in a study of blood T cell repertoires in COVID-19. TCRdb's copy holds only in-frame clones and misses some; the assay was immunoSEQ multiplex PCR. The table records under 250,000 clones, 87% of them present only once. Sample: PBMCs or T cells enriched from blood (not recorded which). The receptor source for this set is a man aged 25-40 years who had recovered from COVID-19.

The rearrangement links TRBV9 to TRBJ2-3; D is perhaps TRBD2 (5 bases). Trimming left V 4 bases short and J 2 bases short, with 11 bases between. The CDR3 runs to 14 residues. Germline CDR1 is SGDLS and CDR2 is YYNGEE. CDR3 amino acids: CASSPAGYTDTQYF. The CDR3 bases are TGTGCCAGCAGCCCGGCGGGCTACACAGATACGCAGTATTTT.

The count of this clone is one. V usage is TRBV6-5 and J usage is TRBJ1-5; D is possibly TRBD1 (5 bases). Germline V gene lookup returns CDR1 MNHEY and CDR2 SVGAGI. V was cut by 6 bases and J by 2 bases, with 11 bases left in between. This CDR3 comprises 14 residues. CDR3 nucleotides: TGTGCCAGCAGAAGGACATCGCGCAATCAGCCCCAGCATTTT. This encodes CASRRTSRNQPQHF.

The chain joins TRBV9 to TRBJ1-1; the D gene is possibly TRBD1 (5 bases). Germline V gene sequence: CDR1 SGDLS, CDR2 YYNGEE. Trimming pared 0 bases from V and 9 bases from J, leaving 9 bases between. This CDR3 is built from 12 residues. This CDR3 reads CASSVGTGQAFF. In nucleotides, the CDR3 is TGTGCCAGCAGCGTAGGAACAGGACAAGCTTTCTTT. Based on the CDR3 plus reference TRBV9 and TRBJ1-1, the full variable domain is DSGVTQTPKHLITATGQRVTLRCSPRSGDLSVYWYQQSLDQGLQFLIQYYNGEERAKGNILERFSAQQFPDLHSELNLSSLELGDSALYFCASSVGTGQAFFGQGTRLTVV.

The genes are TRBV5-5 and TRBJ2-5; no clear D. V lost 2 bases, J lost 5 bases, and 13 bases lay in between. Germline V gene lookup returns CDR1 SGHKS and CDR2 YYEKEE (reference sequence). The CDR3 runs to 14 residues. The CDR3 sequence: CASSFLLTGETQYF. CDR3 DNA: TGTGCCAGCAGCTTCCTCCTAACCGGTGAGACCCAGTACTTC.

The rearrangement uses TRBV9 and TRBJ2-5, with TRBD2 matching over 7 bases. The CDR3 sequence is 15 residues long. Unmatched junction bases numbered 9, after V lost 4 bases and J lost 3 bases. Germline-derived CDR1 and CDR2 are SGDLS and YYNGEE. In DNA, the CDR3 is TGTGCCAGCAGCCCCAGCGGGCTAGCGGAAGAGACCCAGTACTTC. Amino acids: CASSPSGLAEETQYF.

CDR3 residues: CASRRGTGSYEQYF. The CDR3 DNA reads TGTGCCAGCAGACGGGGGACGGGCTCCTACGAGCAGTACTTC. The gene calls are TRBV28 and TRBJ2-7; D is possibly TRBD2 (6 bases). The CDR3 has 14 amino acids. V was cut by 6 bases and J by 0 bases, with 12 bases left in between. The germline CDR1 and CDR2 sequences are MDHEN and SYDVKM.

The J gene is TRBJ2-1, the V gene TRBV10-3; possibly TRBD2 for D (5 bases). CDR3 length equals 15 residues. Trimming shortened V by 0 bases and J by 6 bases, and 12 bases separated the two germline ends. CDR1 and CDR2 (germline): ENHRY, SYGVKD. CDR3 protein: CAISESRTAGNEQFF. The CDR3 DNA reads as TGTGCCATCAGTGAGTCTCGGACGGCGGGCAATGAGCAGTTCTTC.

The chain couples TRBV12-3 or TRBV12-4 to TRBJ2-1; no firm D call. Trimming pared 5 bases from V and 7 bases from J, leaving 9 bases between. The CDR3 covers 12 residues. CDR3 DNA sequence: TGTGCCAGCAGTAAAAGTCGGAATGAGCAGTTCTTC. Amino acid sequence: CASSKSRNEQFF.

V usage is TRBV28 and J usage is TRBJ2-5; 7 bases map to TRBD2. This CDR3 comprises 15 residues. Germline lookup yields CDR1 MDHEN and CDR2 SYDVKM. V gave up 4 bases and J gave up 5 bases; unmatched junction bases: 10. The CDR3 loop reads CASSSASGWWETQYF. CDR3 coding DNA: TGTGCCAGCAGTTCGGCTAGCGGTTGGTGGGAGACCCAGTACTTC.

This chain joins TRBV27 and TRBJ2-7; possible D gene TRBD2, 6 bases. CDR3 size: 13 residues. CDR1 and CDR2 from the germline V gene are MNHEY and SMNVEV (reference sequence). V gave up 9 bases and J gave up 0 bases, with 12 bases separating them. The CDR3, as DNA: TGTGCCAGTAGGGACTTCCTCTCCTACGAGCAGTACTTC. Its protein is CASRDFLSYEQYF.

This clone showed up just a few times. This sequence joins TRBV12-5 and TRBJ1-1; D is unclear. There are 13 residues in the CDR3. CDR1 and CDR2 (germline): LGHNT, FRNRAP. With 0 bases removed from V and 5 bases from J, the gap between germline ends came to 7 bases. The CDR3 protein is CASGLVGGTEAFF. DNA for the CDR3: TGTGCTAGTGGTTTGGTAGGCGGGACTGAAGCTTTCTTT.

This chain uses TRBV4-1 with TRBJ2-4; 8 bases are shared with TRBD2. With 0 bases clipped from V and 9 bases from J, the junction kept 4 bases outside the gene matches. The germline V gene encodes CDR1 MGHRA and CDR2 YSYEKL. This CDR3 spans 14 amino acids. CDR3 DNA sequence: TGCGCCAGCAGCCAAGAGACTAGCGTAGGCATTCAGTACTTC. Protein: CASSQETSVGIQYF.

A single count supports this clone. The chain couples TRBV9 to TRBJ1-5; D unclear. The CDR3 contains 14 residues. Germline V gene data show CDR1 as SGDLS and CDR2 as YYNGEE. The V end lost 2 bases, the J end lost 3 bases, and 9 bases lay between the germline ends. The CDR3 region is CASSVDTANQPQHF. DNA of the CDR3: TGTGCCAGCAGCGTCGACACCGCCAATCAGCCCCAGCATTTT. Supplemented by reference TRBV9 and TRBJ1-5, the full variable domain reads DSGVTQTPKHLITATGQRVTLRCSPRSGDLSVYWYQQSLDQGLQFLIQYYNGEERAKGNILERFSAQQFPDLHSELNLSSLELGDSALYFCASSVDTANQPQHFGDGTRLSIL.

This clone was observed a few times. In nucleotides, the CDR3 is TGTGCCAGCAGCCCGGGACAAGACTACGAGCAGTACTTC. Translated: CASSPGQDYEQYF. This chain connects TRBV11-3 to TRBJ2-7; weak D call: TRBD1 (6 bases). The CDR3 loop spans 13 amino acids. Germline CDR1 is SGHNT and CDR2 is YENEEA. V was clipped by 5 bases and J by 3 bases, with 11 bases between them.

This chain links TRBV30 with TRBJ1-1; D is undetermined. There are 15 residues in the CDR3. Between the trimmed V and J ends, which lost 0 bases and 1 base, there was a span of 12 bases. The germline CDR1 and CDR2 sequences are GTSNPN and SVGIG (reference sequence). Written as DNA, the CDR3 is TGTGCCTGGAGTGTAGTCTGGCGGGAGAACACTGAAGCTTTCTTT. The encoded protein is CAWSVVWRENTEAFF.

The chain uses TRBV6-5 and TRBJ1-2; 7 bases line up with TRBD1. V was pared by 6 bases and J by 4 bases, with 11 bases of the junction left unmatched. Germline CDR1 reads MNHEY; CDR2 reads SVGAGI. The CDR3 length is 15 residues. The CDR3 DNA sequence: TGTGCCAGCAGACCTCCCGGGACAGTTTTCTATGGCTACACCTTC. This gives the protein CASRPPGTVFYGYTF.

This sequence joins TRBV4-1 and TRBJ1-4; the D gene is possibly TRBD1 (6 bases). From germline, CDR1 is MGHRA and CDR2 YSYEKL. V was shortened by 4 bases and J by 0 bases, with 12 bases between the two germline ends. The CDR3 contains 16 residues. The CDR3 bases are TGCGCCAGCAGCCCCCGACAGGTCGCAACTAATGAAAAACTGTTTTTT. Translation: CASSPRQVATNEKLFF.

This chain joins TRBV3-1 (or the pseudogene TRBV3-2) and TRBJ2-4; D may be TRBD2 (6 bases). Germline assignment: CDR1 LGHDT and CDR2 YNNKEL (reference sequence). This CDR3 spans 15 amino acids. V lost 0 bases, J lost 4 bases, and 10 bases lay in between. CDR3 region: CASSQDPGGKNIQYF. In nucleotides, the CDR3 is TGTGCCAGCAGCCAAGATCCCGGGGGTAAAAACATTCAGTACTTC.

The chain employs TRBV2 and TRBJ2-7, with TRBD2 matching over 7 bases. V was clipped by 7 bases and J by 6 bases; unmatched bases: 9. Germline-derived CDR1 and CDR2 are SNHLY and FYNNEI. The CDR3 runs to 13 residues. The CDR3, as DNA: TGTGCCAGCATCGGGGGAGGGCCAGGCGAGCAGTACTTC. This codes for CASIGGGPGEQYF.

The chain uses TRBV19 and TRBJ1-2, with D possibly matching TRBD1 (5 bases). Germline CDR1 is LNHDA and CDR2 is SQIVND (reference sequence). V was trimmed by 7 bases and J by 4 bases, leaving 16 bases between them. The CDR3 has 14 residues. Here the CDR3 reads CASTHQGGLYGYTF. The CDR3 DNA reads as TGTGCCAGTACCCACCAGGGCGGCCTCTATGGCTACACCTTC.

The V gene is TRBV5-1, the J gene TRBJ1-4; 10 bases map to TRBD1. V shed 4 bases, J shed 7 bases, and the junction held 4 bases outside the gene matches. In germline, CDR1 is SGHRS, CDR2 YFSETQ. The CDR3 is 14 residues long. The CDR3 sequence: CASSPDRGREKLFF. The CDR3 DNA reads TGCGCCAGCAGCCCCGACAGGGGGCGTGAAAAACTGTTTTTT.

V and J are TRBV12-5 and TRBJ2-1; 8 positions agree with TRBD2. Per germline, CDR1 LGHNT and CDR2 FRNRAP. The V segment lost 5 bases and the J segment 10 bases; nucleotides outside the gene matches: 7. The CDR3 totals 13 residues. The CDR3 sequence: CASGARGGREQFF. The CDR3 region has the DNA TGTGCTAGTGGTGCCCGGGGGGGAAGGGAGCAGTTCTTC.

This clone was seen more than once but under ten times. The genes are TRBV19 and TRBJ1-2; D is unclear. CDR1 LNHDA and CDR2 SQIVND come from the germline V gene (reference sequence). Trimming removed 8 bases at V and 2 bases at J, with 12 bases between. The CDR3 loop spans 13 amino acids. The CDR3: CASLSQANYGYTF. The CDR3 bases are TGTGCCAGTCTGTCCCAGGCAAACTATGGCTACACCTTC.

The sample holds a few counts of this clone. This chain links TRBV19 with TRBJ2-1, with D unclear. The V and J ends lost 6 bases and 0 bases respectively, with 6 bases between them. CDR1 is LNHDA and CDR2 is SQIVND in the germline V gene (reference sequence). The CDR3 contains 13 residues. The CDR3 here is CASSFSSYNEQFF. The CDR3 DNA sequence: TGTGCCAGTAGCTTCAGCTCCTACAATGAGCAGTTCTTC.

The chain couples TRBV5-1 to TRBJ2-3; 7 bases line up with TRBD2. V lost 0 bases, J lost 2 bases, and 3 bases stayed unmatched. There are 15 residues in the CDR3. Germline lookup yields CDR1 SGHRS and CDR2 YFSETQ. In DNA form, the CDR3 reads TGCGCCAGCAGCTTGGGGGCGGGAGTCACAGATACGCAGTATTTT. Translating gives CASSLGAGVTDTQYF.

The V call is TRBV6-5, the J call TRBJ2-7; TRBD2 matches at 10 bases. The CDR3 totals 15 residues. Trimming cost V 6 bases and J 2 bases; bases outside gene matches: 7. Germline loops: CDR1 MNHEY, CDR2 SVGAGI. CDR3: CASRSRTSGTYEQYF. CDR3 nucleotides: TGTGCCAGCAGATCCAGGACTAGCGGAACCTACGAGCAGTACTTC.

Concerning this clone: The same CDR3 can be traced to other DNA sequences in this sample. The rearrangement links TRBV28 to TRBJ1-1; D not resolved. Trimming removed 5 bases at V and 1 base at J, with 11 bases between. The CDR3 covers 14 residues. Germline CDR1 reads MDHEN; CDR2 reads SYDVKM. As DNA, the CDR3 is TGTGCCAGCAGTCGGGGAGGAAGGAACACTGAAGCTTTCTTT. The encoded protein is CASSRGGRNTEAFF.

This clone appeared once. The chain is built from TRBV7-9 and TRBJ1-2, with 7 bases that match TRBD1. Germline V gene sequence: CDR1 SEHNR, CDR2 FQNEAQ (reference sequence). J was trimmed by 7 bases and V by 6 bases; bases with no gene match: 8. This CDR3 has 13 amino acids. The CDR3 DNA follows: TGTGCCAGCAGTTCCCAGGACAGGTTTGGCTACACCTTC. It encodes CASSSQDRFGYTF.